This TCR beta chain is drawn from a study of blood T cell repertoires in COVID-19. Study in general: The cDNA or gDNA used as material had been derived from T cells, B-cell-depleted T cells, or PBMCs.

Categorization into cohorts depended on clinical history that participants reported. This CDR3 contains 13 residues. The V and J ends lost 7 bases and 4 bases respectively, with 10 bases between them. How the authors handled the data: Quantification of nucleated cells was approximated via reference gene primer amplification. Generated by immunoSEQ multiplex PCR, the TCRdb table keeps only in-frame clones and is missing some. Clone size and the V and J calls come from that table; the DNA yielded D and trimming. The table lists approximately 450,000 clones, 87% of them singletons. V usage is TRBV12-3 or TRBV12-4 and J usage is TRBJ2-2; maybe TRBD1 (5 bases). This TCR derives from a woman between 18 and 29 years old with acute COVID-19. The sequencing sample was made of PBMCs or T cells enriched from blood (not recorded which). The CDR3 DNA sequence: TGTGCCAGCACCCTAGGGGCCACCGGGGAGCTGTTTTTT. Protein sequence: CASTLGATGELFF.